This entry is about one T cell receptor (beta chain). This CDR3 is 16 amino acids long. V was clipped by 3 bases and J by 7 bases, with 17 bases between them. Germline CDR1 is SGHNT and CDR2 is YYREEE (reference sequence). In the original workflow: How many nucleated cells were present was estimated from reference gene primer amplification. The data were produced by immunoSEQ multiplex PCR, yet TCRdb's version contains in-frame clones alone and is incomplete. V and J calls and clone size are as listed in that table; D and trimming were resolved from the DNA. The table has tens of thousands of clones, approximately 80% seen once. These data belong to a study of blood T cell repertoires in COVID-19. Looking at the study overall: From the United States, Italy and Spain came samples of acute and convalescent COVID-19. Nucleic acid was either cDNA or gDNA, and it came from T cells, B-cell-depleted T cells, or PBMCs.

The chain has TRBV5-4 and TRBJ1-6; D perhaps matches TRBD1 (5 bases). The sequence was obtained from a man in his fifties or sixties with acute or convalescent COVID-19. The material sequenced was peripheral blood. DNA of the CDR3: TGTGCCAGCAGCTCCCGACAGTCCAGTAGAAATTCACCCCTCCACTTT. As protein: CASSSRQSSRNSPLHF.